This paragraph reports one T cell receptor (beta chain). Its recognized antigen is unknown. Per-base quality was not reported, and no clone a single base away is much larger than it. This specimen belongs to a study of CD8 T cells in Susac syndrome (dated by TCRdb to 2018 to 2020). In the study overall: Repertoire sequencing was used to test whether CD8+ T cell activation and differentiation in Susac syndrome was antigen driven. CD8+ T cell repertoire clonality was compared between fewer than 13 healthy donors, approximately 14 Susac syndrome patients and 15 multiple sclerosis patients.

Peripheral blood CD8+ and CD4+ T cells from healthy donors, Susac syndrome patients and multiple sclerosis patients were profiled by high-throughput TCR beta sequencing. Treatment-naive patients with stable or active relapsing-remitting disease fulfilling revised McDonald criteria were used as multiple sclerosis controls. Bulk CD8+ and CD4+ T cells were purified by magnetic negative isolation, whereas CD8+ TEMRA cells were enriched by FACS. Blood was drawn into EDTA tubes, processed within 24 hours, and PBMCs were isolated by density gradient centrifugation. PBMCs intended for TCR sequencing were cryopreserved in liquid nitrogen and thawed later in a water bath at 37 degrees C. Purity of sorted or isolated CD4+, CD8+ and CD8+ TEMRA cells was at least 90%. RNA was extracted using the RNeasy kit, and about 0.5 to 1 microgram was reverse transcribed with random hexamers. TCR beta CDR3 regions were amplified with the immunoSEQ multiplex PCR assay covering 54 Vbeta and 13 Jbeta segments. PCR amplification bias was corrected using a synthetic template baseline for primer optimization and computational correction. In the original analysis: Reads were annotated to V, D and J genes according to IMGT and were analyzed with immunoSEQ Analyzer, with only productive sequences retained. Clonality was calculated as one minus the Shannon entropy normalized by log2 of the number of productive unique sequences. For each patient and control, public and private clones were evaluated among the 100 most prevalent clones. Clones were defined as Susac-specific if absent from the healthy and MS cohorts, from 1052 published viral clones and from other ImmuneACCESS disease sequences. The public reads were reanalyzed by TCRdb: fastp trimming at Q25, MiXCR alignment, in-frame beta chains only. One record per CDR3 amino acid sequence lists the most common genes and DNA. TCRdb's processing, not the authors', yielded these V and J calls. The sample has a few hundred thousand distinct CDR3 sequences on record, 70% to 90% of them singletons. Over 0.095% of the sample belongs to the ten largest clones.

Study-wide findings and limitations: The number of individuals in the TCR sequencing and HLA analysis was acknowledged as relatively small.

Sequencing was performed on CD8+ T cells from PBMCs. The clonotype was recovered from a human donor with multiple sclerosis.

CDR3 protein: CSVEQEGTGELFF. The nucleotides are TGCAGCGTTGAACAGGAAGGCACCGGGGAGCTGTTTTTT. The V and J segments used are TRBV29-1 and TRBJ2-2, with no D gene named confidently. The CDR3 runs 13 residues from the cysteine to the phenylalanine. This entry keeps only the CDR3 DNA: 39 bases, framed from base 1. The germline V gene specifies SQVTM as CDR1 and ANQGSEA as CDR2. Trimming costs V 2 bases and J 4 bases, and their ends lie 8 bases apart.